These 18 T cell receptor beta chains came from one sample sequenced in a study of shared clonotypes between healthy human individuals. The method was immunoSEQ multiplex PCR; TCRdb's version includes in-frame clones alone and lacks a portion of them. Among some 2,100,000 clones listed, 90% to 96% were seen once. The specimen sequenced was naive CD4+ T cells sorted from blood. Subset defined: CD45RA+ positively selected. These receptors were taken from a man younger than 35 in good health.

The CDR3 reads CASSRETGGNTGELFF. The DNA for the CDR3 is TGTGCCAGCAGCCGAGAGACAGGGGGGAACACCGGGGAGCTGTTTTTT. The chain links TRBV5-4 to TRBJ2-2, with 9 bases matching TRBD1. J gave up 1 base and V 4 bases, and 5 bases lay outside the gene matches. The germline gives CDR1 SGHNT, CDR2 YYREEE (reference sequence). The CDR3 covers 16 residues.

The rearrangement joins TRBV18 to TRBJ2-3; no firm D call. Trimming shortened V by 2 bases and J by 0 bases, and 18 bases separated the two germline ends. This CDR3 is built from 18 residues. Germline V CDR1 and CDR2: KGHSH, LQKENI. CDR3 DNA: TGTGCCAGCTCACCAAGGTGGGCCAGCTCGACTAGCACAGATACGCAGTATTTT. Translated: CASSPRWASSTSTDTQYF.

In the case of this clone: The sample has other DNA sequences that encode this CDR3 too. This chain links TRBV6-1 with TRBJ2-7; tentative D call: TRBD2 (5 bases). Germline V CDR1 and CDR2: MNHNS, SASEGT. V gave up 0 bases and J gave up 3 bases, with 6 bases separating them. The CDR3 has 13 residues. The DNA of the CDR3 is TGTGCCAGCAGTGAAGCCCGGGGCTACGAGCAGTACTTC. Its translation: CASSEARGYEQYF.

Note on this clone: Other DNA sequences in the sample encode the same CDR3. This chain joins TRBV7-9 and TRBJ2-5; D is ambiguous. The germline V gene has CDR1 SEHNR and CDR2 FQNEAQ (reference sequence). The V end lost 1 base, the J end lost 1 base, and 7 bases lay between the germline ends. The CDR3 spans 14 residues. The CDR3 DNA reads as TGTGCCAGCAGCTTAGGGTCTCTCCAAGAGACCCAGTACTTC. It translates to CASSLGSLQETQYF.

The genes are TRBV7-2 and TRBJ2-5; tentative D call: TRBD2 (6 bases). The CDR3 totals 14 residues. The germline gives CDR1 SGHTA, CDR2 FQGNSA. V was pared by 4 bases and J by 7 bases, with 16 bases between. The CDR3 DNA reads as TGTGCCAGCAGCTCCGCGCGGGGATCGGGGACCCAGTACTTC. Protein: CASSSARGSGTQYF. The variable domain in full, with the rest retrieved from reference TRBV7-2 and TRBJ2-5, is GAGVSQSPSNKVTEKGKDVELRCDPISGHTALYWYRQSLGQGLEFLIYFQGNSAPDKSGLPSDRFSAERTGGSVSTLTIQRTQQEDSAVYLCASSSARGSGTQYFGPGTRLLVL.

V and J are TRBV6-1 and TRBJ1-2, with 7 bases that match TRBD1. The V and J ends lost 6 bases and 7 bases, in that order; junction bases with no gene match: 5. The CDR3 runs 12 residues. Germline values: CDR1 MNHNS, CDR2 SASEGT. For the CDR3, the DNA is TGTGCCAGCAGCATGACAGGGATTGGCTACACCTTC. It encodes CASSMTGIGYTF.

V and J are TRBV5-1 and TRBJ2-3; the match to TRBD2 covers 11 bases. V lost 7 bases and J lost 2; bases outside the gene matches: 3. Germline V gene lookup returns CDR1 SGHRS and CDR2 YFSETQ. CDR3 length equals 14 residues. CDR3 nucleotides: TGCGCCAGCGGGACTAGCGGAACCACAGATACGCAGTATTTT. Its translation: CASGTSGTTDTQYF.

On this clone itself: The sample holds other DNA sequences that translate to the same CDR3. The rearrangement links TRBV2 to TRBJ2-3, with D perhaps TRBD1 (5 bases). V dropped 4 bases and J dropped 4 bases, with 9 bases sitting between them. This CDR3 comprises 13 residues. Looked up from germline, CDR1 is SNHLY and CDR2 is FYNNEI. CDR3 loop: CASSGQGPDTQYF. The CDR3 region has the DNA TGTGCCAGCAGTGGGCAGGGCCCAGATACGCAGTATTTT.

J is TRBJ2-7 and V is TRBV7-9; 9 bases fit TRBD2. Looked up from germline, CDR1 is SEHNR and CDR2 is FQNEAQ (reference sequence). J gave up 0 bases and V 5 bases, and 5 bases lay outside the gene matches. This CDR3 has 15 residues. CDR3 in amino acids: CASSRFSGSSYEQYF. CDR3 nucleotide sequence: TGTGCCAGCAGCCGTTTTAGCGGGAGCTCCTACGAGCAGTACTTC.

The chain recombines TRBV4-1 with TRBJ2-5; 10 bases map to TRBD1. CDR3 size: 16 residues. Germline CDR1 reads MGHRA; CDR2 reads YSYEKL. V lost 0 bases and J lost 2; bases outside the gene matches: 3. CDR3 nucleotides: TGCGCCAGCAGCCAAGACCGGACAGGGGGACAAGAGACCCAGTACTTC. Its translation: CASSQDRTGGQETQYF.

Turning to this clone: The sample contains more than one DNA sequence encoding this CDR3. V usage is TRBV18 and J usage is TRBJ2-3, with D unresolved. V dropped 1 base and J dropped 5 bases, with 10 bases sitting between them. This CDR3 contains 14 residues. From germline, CDR1 is KGHSH and CDR2 LQKENI. The DNA of the CDR3 is TGTGCCAGCTCACCACAGGGCTTAGGAGATACGCAGTATTTT. Encoded protein: CASSPQGLGDTQYF. Drawing the rest from reference TRBV18 and TRBJ2-3, the complete variable domain is NAGVMQNPRHLVRRRGQEARLRCSPMKGHSHVYWYRQLPEEGLKFMVYLQKENIIDESGMPKERFSAEFPKEGPSILRIQQVVRGDSAAYFCASSPQGLGDTQYFGPGTRLTVL.

The J gene is TRBJ2-1, the V gene TRBV29-1, with 11 bases identical to TRBD1. The V gene end was trimmed by 5 bases and the J gene end by 4 bases; junction bases not matched to a gene: 4. The CDR3 loop spans 14 amino acids. The germline V gene encodes CDR1 SQVTM and CDR2 ANQGSEA. The CDR3 region is CSVRGTGGYNEQFF. CDR3 in DNA: TGCAGCGTTCGCGGGACAGGGGGTTACAATGAGCAGTTCTTC.

In regard to this clone: The sample carries other DNA sequences with the same CDR3. The chain links TRBV4-1 to TRBJ2-7; D call uncertain. Germline V lookup: CDR1 MGHRA, CDR2 YSYEKL. This CDR3 has 14 residues. The V gene lost 1 base and the J gene lost 4 bases, with 11 bases spanning the gap. The CDR3 here is CASSQGPPSYEQYF. Here the CDR3 DNA reads TGCGCCAGCAGCCAAGGTCCGCCTTCATACGAGCAGTACTTC.

This rearrangement joins TRBV18 to TRBJ2-4; D is possibly TRBD2 (5 bases). The CDR3 loop spans 15 amino acids. From germline, CDR1 is KGHSH and CDR2 LQKENI. Trimming removed 2 bases at V and 3 bases at J, with 11 bases between. The CDR3 sequence is CASSPEGLIKNIQYF. Written as DNA, the CDR3 is TGTGCCAGCTCACCAGAGGGCTTAATCAAAAACATTCAGTACTTC.

The chain employs TRBV7-2 and TRBJ2-7; D is uncertain. V was shortened by 5 bases and J by 6 bases, with 8 bases between the two germline ends. The CDR3 spans 11 residues. CDR1 and CDR2 (germline): SGHTA, FQGNSA. The CDR3 DNA sequence: TGTGCCAGCAGCCTTAAATCCGAGCAGTACTTC. It translates to CASSLKSEQYF.

V and J are TRBV6-5 and TRBJ2-7; 12 bases agree with TRBD2. V was pared by 6 bases and J by 4 bases, with 7 bases of the junction left unmatched. The germline gives CDR1 MNHEY, CDR2 SVGAGI. The CDR3 contains 15 residues. The chain's CDR3 is CASRALAGGEYEQYF. The CDR3 nucleotides read TGTGCCAGCAGGGCCCTAGCGGGAGGGGAATACGAGCAGTACTTC.

The CDR3 reads CASGLAGENTGELFF. The CDR3 coding sequence is TGTGCCAGTGGACTAGCGGGAGAGAACACCGGGGAGCTGTTTTTT. The chain combines TRBV27 with TRBJ2-2; 13 nucleotides line up with TRBD2. V was clipped by 9 bases and J by 1 base; unmatched bases: 2. Per the germline V gene, CDR1 is MNHEY and CDR2 is SMNVEV (reference sequence). The CDR3 is 15 residues long.

The rearrangement links TRBV7-2 to TRBJ1-3, with a possible D match to TRBD1 (5 bases). The V gene lost 4 bases and the J gene lost 2 bases, with 6 bases spanning the gap. The V gene's germline CDR1 is SGHTA and CDR2 FQGNSA. The CDR3 is made up of 13 amino acids. DNA of the CDR3: TGTGCCAGCAGCTCGACAGCTGGAAACACCATATATTTT. Translation: CASSSTAGNTIYF. Based on the CDR3 plus reference TRBV7-2 and TRBJ1-3, the full variable domain is GAGVSQSPSNKVTEKGKDVELRCDPISGHTALYWYRQSLGQGLEFLIYFQGNSAPDKSGLPSDRFSAERTGGSVSTLTIQRTQQEDSAVYLCASSSTAGNTIYFGEGSWLTVV.